This T cell receptor (beta chain) emerged from a study of cytomegalovirus exposure and HLA in healthy donors. The junction had 7 bases not matched to a gene; V was cut back by 1 base and J by 4 bases. The length of the CDR3 is 16 residues. Germline V gene data show CDR1 as SGHTA and CDR2 as FQGNSA. It was with 60 Vbeta and 13 Jbeta primers that the PCR ran. Sequencing used immunoSEQ multiplex PCR; TCRdb keeps in-frame clones, though not all of them. The sample has around 190,000 clones, roughly 80% seen once. The table lists this clone with a count of one. This receptor was identified in a woman aged 30 to 39 in good health and CMV-seronegative. This sequence joins TRBV7-2 and TRBJ1-3; 7 bases line up with TRBD1. The sequenced sample consisted of PBMCs. The CDR3 DNA follows: TGTGCCAGCAGCTTAGTTCGGACAGGAGACGGAAACACCATATATTTT. Translating it yields CASSLVRTGDGNTIYF.